The clone carrying this T cell receptor beta chain came up many times. Its antigen remains unidentified. RNA transcripts provided the source from which TCR beta CDR3 regions were amplified. RT-PCR in the first round (using the HTBI primer set) targeted the TCR CDR3. TCRdb ran MiXCR on the multiplex PCR reads and lists one entry per CDR3 protein. The table includes about 420,000 distinct CDR3 sequences, around a sixth detected once. Trimming removed 1 base from V and 0 bases from J, with 13 bases in between. The CDR3 totals 16 residues. CDR1 is DFQATT and CDR2 is SNEGSKA in the germline V gene (reference sequence). Stable disease denoted Graves' hyperthyroidism without ophthalmopathy progression within 18 months. The entry originates in a study of T cells in Graves' hyperthyroidism and ophthalmopathy. Findings and limits, study-wide: In validation, the model predicted ophthalmopathy. These predictions came a median approximately 6.5 months before onset.

V and J are TRBV20-1 and TRBJ1-3; D call uncertain. This receptor was identified in a woman aged 18-29 years with Graves' hyperthyroidism. The sample taken for sequencing was blood. The CDR3 DNA reads as TGCAGTGCTAGAGGGCGAGCGGACGACTCTGGAAACACCATATATTTT. Protein sequence: CSARGRADDSGNTIYF.